This TCR beta chain was documented in a study of blood T cell repertoires in COVID-19. Study as a whole: Sites across the United States, Italy and Spain contributed samples from acute and convalescent COVID-19. Sample material is recorded as cDNA or gDNA derived from T cells, B-cell-depleted T cells, or PBMCs.

The table came from immunoSEQ multiplex PCR; TCRdb's copy has only in-frame clones and leaves some out. This table holds approximately 400,000 clones, over 65% found once. This clone was seen once. The CDR3 covers 22 residues. This receptor was taken from a human donor with acute or convalescent COVID-19. The donor label of this sample is uncertain. The chain uses TRBV21-1 and TRBJ1-2; the table's TRBD1 call for D was not verified on the DNA. TRBV21-1 is a pseudogene segment. Material: peripheral blood. CDR3 nucleotide sequence: TGTGCCAGCAGCAAAGCGCCCTTGGGGCTTTCTACACACAGGGGACATAACTATGGCTACACCTTC. Amino acids: CASSKAPLGLSTHRGHNYGYTF.